This paragraph covers one T cell receptor beta chain sequence. Antigen: not known. Unmatched junction bases numbered 4, after V lost 5 bases and J lost 3 bases. Per germline, CDR1 SGHVS and CDR2 FNYEAQ. The CDR3 length is 14 residues. These data come from a study of cytomegalovirus exposure and HLA in healthy donors. About the study: Earlier sequencing of 200 million or so T cells yielded 90 million to 140 million unique TCR beta sequences. Study-wide findings and caveats: Another analysis was done later, and it associated roughly 15,000 TCR beta sequences with HLA alleles at 0.05 false discovery rate. The availability of immune exposure information extended only to CMV serostatus. Later analysis demonstrated an association between a missense DCLRE1C variant and TCR beta V- and J-gene trimming.

PCR was performed using 60 Vbeta and 13 Jbeta primers. Assay used: immunoSEQ multiplex PCR; TCRdb lists only in-frame clones, some missing. This table holds about 130,000 clones, around 81% found once. The chain has TRBV7-6 and TRBJ2-7; TRBD1 agrees at 10 bases. The TCR was taken from a female donor in good health and CMV-seronegative. The sequenced material came from PBMCs. CDR3 sequence (DNA): TGTGCCAGCAGCCCTCGGACAGGGGGCTACGAGCAGTACTTC. It yields the protein CASSPRTGGYEQYF.